These 29 T cell receptor beta chains were all obtained from the same sample, sequenced in a study of early T cells in non-severe SARS-CoV-2 infection. MiXCR, applied by TCRdb to the 5' RACE reads, yields one record per CDR3 protein. Among under 85,000 distinct CDR3 sequences listed, 9% to 14% were seen once. Sequences were obtained from whole blood. Receptors originate from an adult who was a healthcare worker with PCR-confirmed SARS-CoV-2 infection or an uninfected control (not recorded which).

This clonotype has only a few counts. This rearrangement joins TRBV7-8 to TRBJ2-1; perhaps TRBD2 as D (6 bases). V was clipped by 4 bases and J by 9 bases, with 16 bases between them. The germline CDR1 and CDR2 sequences are SGHVS and FQNEAQ. CDR3 size: 14 residues. CDR3 bases: TGTGCCAGCAGCTCCCGGACTATCTGGGGTGAGCAGTTCTTC. Protein: CASSSRTIWGEQFF.

This clonotype was counted a few times. The chain links TRBV9 to TRBJ2-7, with 12 bases that match TRBD1. V lost 4 bases, J lost 4 bases, and 9 bases stayed unmatched. Germline CDR1 is SGDLS and CDR2 is YYNGEE. CDR3 length: 16 residues. CDR3 sequence (DNA): TGTGCCAGCAGCCCGGGACAGGGGGCACTTGGGTACGAGCAGTACTTC. Translating gives CASSPGQGALGYEQYF.

J is TRBJ2-7 and V is TRBV9, with a tentative D call TRBD2 (6 bases). The CDR3 runs 15 residues. Per the germline V gene, CDR1 is SGDLS and CDR2 is YYNGEE. With 3 bases removed from V and 2 bases from J, the gap between germline ends came to 15 bases. CDR3 sequence (DNA): TGTGCCAGCAGCGGGGGTAGCGGATTCGCCTACGAGCAGTACTTC. It encodes CASSGGSGFAYEQYF.

This clonotype was counted many times. The rearrangement uses TRBV27 and TRBJ2-7; the D gene could be TRBD1 or TRBD2 (5 bases each). The CDR3 sequence is 14 residues long. Trimming shortened V by 6 bases and J by 3 bases, and 15 bases separated the two germline ends. Germline lookup yields CDR1 MNHEY and CDR2 SMNVEV (reference sequence). The CDR3 reads CASSPEGPYYEQYF. DNA for the CDR3: TGTGCCAGCAGCCCTGAGGGGCCTTACTACGAGCAGTACTTC.

This clonotype was counted many times. CDR3 bases: TGTGCCAGCAGCAACCTTGGACCTTACGAGCAGTACTTC. This gives the protein CASSNLGPYEQYF. The chain is built from TRBV27 and TRBJ2-7; no clear D gene. The CDR3 loop spans 13 amino acids. Germline V gene data show CDR1 as MNHEY and CDR2 as SMNVEV (reference sequence). The V gene lost 6 bases and the J gene lost 4 bases, with 13 bases spanning the gap.

This clonotype has at least ten counts. The rearrangement joins TRBV20-1 to TRBJ2-5; TRBD1 aligns across 8 bases. Germline CDR1 DFQATT, CDR2 SNEGSKA (reference sequence). J was trimmed by 5 bases and V by 2 bases; bases with no gene match: 10. The CDR3 has 15 amino acids. The CDR3 loop is CSARSTTGDGETQYF. CDR3 bases: TGCAGTGCTAGATCAACGACAGGGGACGGGGAGACCCAGTACTTC.

This clonotype has a count of ten or more. The V and J genes are TRBV6-5 and TRBJ1-5; D is possibly TRBD1 (6 bases). V shed 6 bases and J shed 9 bases, with 21 bases lying between them. This CDR3 contains 15 residues. From germline, CDR1 is MNHEY and CDR2 SVGAGI. CDR3 in amino acids: CASSRQVGPVWPQHF. DNA of the CDR3: TGTGCCAGCAGCCGACAGGTGGGGCCGGTATGGCCCCAGCATTTT.

This clonotype was counted at least ten times. The CDR3 spells CASSEGHRVVNYGYTF. The CDR3 coding sequence is TGTGCCAGCAGCGAGGGGCACAGGGTCGTTAACTATGGCTACACCTTC. The chain is built from TRBV12-3 or TRBV12-4 and TRBJ1-2, with a weak D call TRBD1 (6 bases). This CDR3 contains 16 residues. The V gene lost 6 bases and the J gene lost 1 base, with 18 bases spanning the gap.

This chain connects TRBV3-1 to TRBJ2-3; 10 bases map to TRBD1. Germline V gene sequence: CDR1 LGHDT, CDR2 YNNKEL (reference sequence). The CDR3 runs 15 residues. J gave up 3 bases and V 6 bases, and 6 bases lay outside the gene matches. The CDR3: CASSLGTGATDTQYF. For the CDR3, the DNA is TGTGCCAGCAGTCTAGGGACAGGGGCGACAGATACGCAGTATTTT.

The chain combines TRBV29-1 with TRBJ2-7; 7 nucleotides match TRBD2. CDR3 size: 16 residues. From germline, CDR1 is SQVTM and CDR2 ANQGSEA. V dropped 1 base and J dropped 0; count of bases not matched to a gene: 9. The CDR3, as DNA: TGCAGCGTTGAAGCCCCCCTAGGCGGGGGCTCCTACGAGCAGTACTTC. It encodes CSVEAPLGGGSYEQYF.

CDR3: CASSGLWNTEAFF. The DNA of the CDR3 is TGTGCCAGCTCGGGGCTATGGAACACTGAAGCTTTCTTT. The V gene is TRBV11-1, the J gene TRBJ1-1; the D gene is possibly TRBD1 (5 bases). The CDR3 extends over 13 amino acids. Looked up from germline, CDR1 is SGHAT and CDR2 is FQDESV (reference sequence). V lost 8 bases, J lost 1 base, and 11 bases lay in between.

This clonotype was picked up a small number of times. V gene TRBV7-9 combines with J gene TRBJ1-4; D may be TRBD1 (5 bases). The CDR3 spans 16 residues. V was clipped by 5 bases and J by 2 bases, with 15 bases between them. CDR1 is SEHNR and CDR2 is FQNEAQ in the germline V gene (reference sequence). The CDR3 region is CASSDGPGTTNEKLFF. CDR3 DNA: TGTGCCAGCAGCGACGGCCCGGGGACTACTAATGAAAAACTGTTTTTT.

This clonotype was seen more than once but under ten times. DNA of the CDR3: TGTGCCAGCAGCCACCGGACAGGAACCACCGGGGAGCTGTTTTTT. This codes for CASSHRTGTTGELFF. V gene TRBV7-8 combines with J gene TRBJ2-2, with 7 bases aligning to TRBD1. V was clipped by 5 bases and J by 4 bases; unmatched bases: 7. This CDR3 comprises 15 residues. Germline V lookup: CDR1 SGHVS, CDR2 FQNEAQ.

This clonotype was detected a few times. V is TRBV12-3 or TRBV12-4 and J is TRBJ2-1; tentatively, D is TRBD2 (5 bases). Trimming took 1 base from V and 9 from J, leaving 13 bases between them. The CDR3 is 14 amino acids. Here the CDR3 reads CASSLDTPRGEQFF. DNA for the CDR3: TGTGCCAGCAGTTTAGATACTCCTCGGGGTGAGCAGTTCTTC.

This chain joins TRBV19 and TRBJ2-7, with 8 bases fitting TRBD2. Losses at the gene ends were 3 bases for V and 4 bases for J; bases not matched to a gene: 8. CDR1 LNHDA and CDR2 SQIVND come from the germline V gene (reference sequence). The CDR3 is 15 residues long. As DNA, the CDR3 is TGTGCCAGTAGTATTACGGGAGGGCCTCAGTACGAGCAGTACTTC. This sequence encodes CASSITGGPQYEQYF.

The V and J genes are TRBV29-1 and TRBJ2-1; TRBD1 or TRBD2 may be the D gene (5 bases each). V dropped 6 bases and J dropped 2 bases, with 11 bases sitting between them. The CDR3 runs to 13 residues. Germline loops: CDR1 SQVTM, CDR2 ANQGSEA. CDR3 loop: CSVRLGAYNEQFF. CDR3 DNA: TGCAGCGTGCGTCTGGGGGCCTACAATGAGCAGTTCTTC.

Many counts were recorded for this clonotype. This chain joins TRBV18 and TRBJ2-2; D is possibly TRBD1 (6 bases). Trimming removed 2 bases at V and 3 bases at J, with 16 bases between. The CDR3 has 17 amino acids. CDR1 is KGHSH and CDR2 is LQKENI in the germline V gene. The DNA of the CDR3 is TGTGCCAGCTCACCATATCTGGGGGCGCAGGACACCGGGGAGCTGTTTTTT. Its translation is CASSPYLGAQDTGELFF.

Only a few counts were recorded for this clonotype. The chain has TRBV27 and TRBJ2-3; 7 bases map to TRBD1. The germline V gene has CDR1 MNHEY and CDR2 SMNVEV (reference sequence). This CDR3 has 15 amino acids. The J segment lost 2 bases and the V segment lost 5 bases, leaving 7 bases of the junction unmatched. The CDR3 bases are TGTGCCAGCAGTCAAGAGGGACAGTCCACAGATACGCAGTATTTT. The encoded protein is CASSQEGQSTDTQYF.

This clonotype was recorded at least ten times. The V call is TRBV3-1, the J call TRBJ2-1, with a tentative D call TRBD1 (5 bases). Germline values: CDR1 LGHDT, CDR2 YNNKEL (reference sequence). The length of the CDR3 is 16 residues. The V gene lost 1 base and the J gene lost 1 base, with 11 bases spanning the gap. In DNA form, the CDR3 reads TGTGCCAGCAGCCAAGGGGGCAGCGCGTCCTACAATGAGCAGTTCTTC. Translating gives CASSQGGSASYNEQFF.

This chain connects TRBV7-9 to TRBJ1-1; D remains ambiguous. Germline CDR1 reads SEHNR; CDR2 reads FQNEAQ (reference sequence). The CDR3 length is 13 residues. V gave up 1 base and J gave up 11 bases, with 14 bases separating them. This CDR3 is CASSLDGSRSAFF. The CDR3 DNA follows: TGTGCCAGCAGCTTAGATGGCAGCCGAAGTGCTTTCTTT.

The V and J genes are TRBV5-1 and TRBJ2-7, with 11 positions matching TRBD2. The CDR3 length is 14 residues. The V segment lost 4 bases and the J segment 6 bases; nucleotides outside the gene matches: 6. Germline lookup yields CDR1 SGHRS and CDR2 YFSETQ. CDR3 sequence: CASSPTSGSREQYF. Here the CDR3 DNA reads TGCGCCAGCAGCCCTACTAGCGGGAGCCGCGAGCAGTACTTC.

The V and J genes are TRBV6-5 and TRBJ2-7, with D possibly called TRBD1 or TRBD2 (5 bases each). This CDR3 is 15 amino acids long. Germline lookup yields CDR1 MNHEY and CDR2 SVGAGI. Between the trimmed V and J ends, which lost 5 bases and 0 bases, there was a span of 14 bases. The CDR3 coding sequence is TGTGCCAGCAGTAAGCACGTCGGGACCTCCTACGAGCAGTACTTC. Its translation: CASSKHVGTSYEQYF.

The chain is built from TRBV7-9 and TRBJ1-1; no clear D. The CDR3 spans 11 residues. Between the trimmed V and J ends, which lost 5 bases and 6 bases, there was a span of 7 bases. In germline, CDR1 is SEHNR, CDR2 FQNEAQ (reference sequence). The CDR3 sequence is CASSPSSEAFF. The CDR3 coding sequence is TGTGCCAGCAGCCCCTCTTCTGAAGCTTTCTTT.

There are many counts of this clonotype. The chain links TRBV29-1 to TRBJ1-2; D gene uncertain. CDR1 is SQVTM and CDR2 is ANQGSEA in the germline V gene. The length of the CDR3 is 10 residues. V lost 5 bases and J 6 bases, leaving 7 bases between the germline ends. The CDR3 is CSVYSDGYTF. The CDR3 region has the DNA TGCAGCGTTTACAGCGATGGCTACACCTTC.

J is TRBJ1-6 and V is TRBV10-3, with D perhaps matching TRBD1 (6 bases). The V and J ends lost 8 bases and 10 bases respectively, with 15 bases between them. Germline V CDR1 and CDR2: ENHRY, SYGVKD. The CDR3 has 13 residues. CDR3 region: CAICSGVGSPLHF. CDR3 DNA: TGTGCCATCTGCTCAGGGGTAGGATCACCCCTCCACTTT.

This clonotype has ten or more counts. This sequence joins TRBV29-1 and TRBJ1-2; D uncertain. CDR3 size: 11 residues. The germline V gene encodes CDR1 SQVTM and CDR2 ANQGSEA. Trimming took 3 bases from V and 9 from J, leaving 11 bases between them. CDR3 sequence: CSVDGPGSYTF. CDR3 DNA sequence: TGCAGCGTTGACGGACCTGGGAGCTACACCTTC.

The chain combines TRBV28 with TRBJ2-7; D is perhaps TRBD2 (6 bases). The CDR3 runs 14 residues. The V end was cut by 5 bases, the J end by 8 bases, with 19 bases between. From germline, CDR1 is MDHEN and CDR2 SYDVKM. CDR3 residues: CASSSQGTSHKQYF. CDR3 DNA: TGTGCCAGCAGTAGCCAAGGGACTTCTCACAAGCAGTACTTC. Together with reference TRBV28 and TRBJ2-7, the CDR3 gives the full variable domain: DVKVTQSSRYLVKRTGEKVFLECVQDMDHENMFWYRQDPGLGLRLIYFSYDVKMKEKGDIPEGYSVSREKKERFSLILESASTNQTSMYLCASSSQGTSHKQYFGPGTRLTVT.

J is TRBJ2-7 and V is TRBV9; tentatively, D is TRBD1 (5 bases). This CDR3 has 13 amino acids. The V gene lost 0 bases and the J gene lost 7 bases, with 11 bases spanning the gap. Germline V CDR1 and CDR2: SGDLS, YYNGEE. CDR3 sequence: CASSVGQRTEQYF. The CDR3 DNA reads as TGTGCCAGCAGCGTAGGACAGCGTACGGAGCAGTACTTC.

The chain recombines TRBV7-2 with TRBJ2-1; D could derive from TRBD1 or TRBD2 (6 bases each). Germline V gene lookup returns CDR1 SGHTA and CDR2 FQGNSA. The CDR3 covers 17 residues. Trimming pared 1 base from V and 7 bases from J, leaving 20 bases between. CDR3 coding DNA: TGTGCCAGCAGCTTAGATTCGGGGGCATTCAGAAGGAATGAGCAGTTCTTC. It encodes CASSLDSGAFRRNEQFF.